Listed here are 6 T cell receptor beta chains from one sample, sequenced in a study of shared clonotypes between healthy human individuals. The method was immunoSEQ multiplex PCR; TCRdb's version includes in-frame clones alone and lacks a portion of them. The sample consists of around 700,000 clones, about 78% of them appearing once. Sequenced sample: memory CD4+ T cells sorted from blood. Subset of the sample: CD45RA-negative fraction. The receptors originated from a woman under 40 in good health.

About this clone: A much larger clonotype is one base distant, so this may be a read error. The chain combines TRBV5-1 with TRBJ2-5, with 7 bases aligning to TRBD1. The ends lost 0 bases at V and 9 bases at J; junction bases unmatched: 14. Germline lookup yields CDR1 SGHRS and CDR2 YFSETQ. This CDR3 is built from 16 residues. This CDR3 reads CASSLGVGRPQGAQYF. The CDR3 DNA sequence: TGCGCCAGCAGCTTGGGGGTTGGCCGCCCTCAGGGGGCCCAGTACTTC.

This clone was found a few times. Germline is not matched at one junction end, which may reflect a read error. The chain joins TRBV2 to TRBJ2-7; D is unresolved. The CDR3 sequence is 10 residues long. Germline assignment: CDR1 SNHLY and CDR2 FYNNEI. CDR3 nucleotides: TGTGCCAGCAACCCCTATGAGCAGTACTTC. This encodes CASNPYEQYF.

The chain recombines TRBV15 with TRBJ1-5; D is uncertain. The CDR3 is 12 amino acids. V lost 4 bases and J lost 8, with 9 bases in between. The germline CDR1 and CDR2 sequences are LNHNV and YYDKDF (reference sequence). The CDR3 DNA reads as TGTGCCACCAGCATACCACGGGAGCCCCAGCATTTT. Its translation is CATSIPREPQHF.

This chain joins TRBV28 and TRBJ1-4; D perhaps matches TRBD1 (5 bases). The CDR3 is 13 amino acids. Trimming removed 6 bases at V and 7 bases at J, with 12 bases between. Germline-derived CDR1 and CDR2 are MDHEN and SYDVKM. The CDR3 is CASRLGVAEKLFF. DNA of the CDR3: TGTGCCAGCAGGTTAGGGGTGGCTGAAAAACTGTTTTTT. Variable domain in full (rest from reference TRBV28 and TRBJ1-4): DVKVTQSSRYLVKRTGEKVFLECVQDMDHENMFWYRQDPGLGLRLIYFSYDVKMKEKGDIPEGYSVSREKKERFSLILESASTNQTSMYLCASRLGVAEKLFFGSGTQLSVL.

Remarks on this clone: A much larger clone differs by one base, so this may be a read error. This rearrangement joins TRBV5-1 to TRBJ2-3; TRBD2 agrees at 11 bases. Per germline, CDR1 SGHRS and CDR2 YFSETQ. The CDR3 totals 14 residues. After removal of 4 bases from V and 7 bases from J, the junction contained 5 bases not matched to a gene. The CDR3 loop is CASSEGTSGNTQYF. In nucleotides, the CDR3 is TGCGCCAGCAGCGAAGGGACTAGCGGAAATACGCAGTATTTT.

Comments on this clone: Other DNA sequences from this sample encode an identical CDR3 as well. V usage is TRBV7-6 and J usage is TRBJ1-5; maybe TRBD1 (5 bases). The CDR3 has 14 amino acids. Per the germline V gene, CDR1 is SGHVS and CDR2 is FNYEAQ. The V end was cut by 5 bases, the J end by 2 bases, with 10 bases between. CDR3 bases: TGTGCCAGCAGCCCGCAGGGAGGCAATCAGCCCCAGCATTTT. Protein sequence: CASSPQGGNQPQHF.